This T cell receptor beta chain stems from a study of CD8 T cells in ankylosing spondylitis. The V gene's germline CDR1 is MDHEN and CDR2 SYDVKM. Between the trimmed V and J ends, which lost 7 bases and 7 bases, there was a span of 16 bases. The CDR3 runs to 14 residues. Each CDR3 protein gets one entry after TCRdb re-called the 5' RACE reads with MiXCR. The table has 250,000 to 400,000 distinct CDR3 sequences, roughly 12% seen once. This clonotype was sampled from a female donor with ankylosing spondylitis or in good health (not recorded which). This chain uses TRBV28 with TRBJ2-2, with D perhaps assigned TRBD1 or TRBD2 (5 bases each). Material for sequencing was blood, either unsorted or a sorted T cell fraction (not recorded which). The CDR3 loop reads CASIKPGGGGELFF. In DNA form, the CDR3 reads TGTGCCAGCATTAAACCGGGTGGGGGCGGGGAGCTGTTTTTT.